This T cell receptor (beta chain) was sequenced during a study of blood T cell repertoires in COVID-19. The protocol was immunoSEQ multiplex PCR, while the TCRdb copy is restricted to in-frame clones and leaves out a portion. This sample yields about 87,000 clones, of which about 88% are seen a single time; more than 4% belongs to the top ten. Germline V gene sequence: CDR1 SGHVS, CDR2 FQNEAQ. Trimming left V 5 bases short and J 3 bases short, with 14 bases between. This CDR3 has 14 amino acids. The source is a man aged 35-49 years with acute or convalescent COVID-19. Sample: peripheral blood. J is TRBJ2-7 and V is TRBV7-8; tentatively, D is TRBD1 (6 bases). The CDR3 nucleotides are TGTGCCAGCAGCCACCGACAGGCGCTCTACGAGCAGTACTTC. It yields the protein CASSHRQALYEQYF.